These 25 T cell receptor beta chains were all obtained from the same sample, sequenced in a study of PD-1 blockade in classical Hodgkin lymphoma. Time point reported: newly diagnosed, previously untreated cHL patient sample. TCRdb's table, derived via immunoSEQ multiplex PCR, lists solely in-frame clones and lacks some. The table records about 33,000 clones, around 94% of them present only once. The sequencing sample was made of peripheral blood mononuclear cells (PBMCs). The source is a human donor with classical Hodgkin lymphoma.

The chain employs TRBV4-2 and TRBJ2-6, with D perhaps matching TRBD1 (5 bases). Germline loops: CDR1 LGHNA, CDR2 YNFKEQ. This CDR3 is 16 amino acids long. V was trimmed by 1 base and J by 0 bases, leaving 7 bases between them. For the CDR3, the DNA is TGTGCCAGCAGCCAAGCGACAGACTCTGGGGCCAACGTCCTGACTTTC. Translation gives CASSQATDSGANVLTF.

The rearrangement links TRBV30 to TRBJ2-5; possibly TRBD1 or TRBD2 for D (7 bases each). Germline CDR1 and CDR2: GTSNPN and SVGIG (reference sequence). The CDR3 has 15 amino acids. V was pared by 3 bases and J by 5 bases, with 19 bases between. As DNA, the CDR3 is TGTGCCTGGAGCTTGGGGGCAGGGGGAGGGGAGACCCAGTACTTC. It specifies CAWSLGAGGGETQYF.

CDR3 DNA sequence: TGTGCCTGGAGCGCTTGGGGCCTCGATCAGCCCCAGCATTTT. The encoded protein is CAWSAWGLDQPQHF. The chain uses TRBV30 and TRBJ1-5; TRBD1 might be the D (5 bases). The CDR3 consists of 14 residues. V was cut by 3 bases and J by 5 bases, with 14 bases left in between. Germline V gives CDR1 GTSNPN, CDR2 SVGIG (reference sequence).

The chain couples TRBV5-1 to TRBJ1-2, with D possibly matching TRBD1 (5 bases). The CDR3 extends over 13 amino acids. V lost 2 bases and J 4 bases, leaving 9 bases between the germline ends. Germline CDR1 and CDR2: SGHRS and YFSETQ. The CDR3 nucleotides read TGCGCCAGCAGCTTCGGGGGATCCTATGGCTACACCTTC. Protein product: CASSFGGSYGYTF.

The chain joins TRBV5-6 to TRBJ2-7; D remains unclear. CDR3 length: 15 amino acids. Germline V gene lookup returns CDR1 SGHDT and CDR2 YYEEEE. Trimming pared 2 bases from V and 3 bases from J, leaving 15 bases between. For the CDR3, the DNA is TGTGCCAGCAGCTTTCCGGGTTTAAGCCGCTACGAGCAGTACTTC. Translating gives CASSFPGLSRYEQYF.

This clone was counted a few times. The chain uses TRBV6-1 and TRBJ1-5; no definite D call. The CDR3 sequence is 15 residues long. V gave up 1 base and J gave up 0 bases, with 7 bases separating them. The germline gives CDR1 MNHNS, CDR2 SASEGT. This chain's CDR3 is CASSEGLYSNQPQHF. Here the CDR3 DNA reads TGTGCCAGCAGTGAAGGGCTATATAGCAATCAGCCCCAGCATTTT.

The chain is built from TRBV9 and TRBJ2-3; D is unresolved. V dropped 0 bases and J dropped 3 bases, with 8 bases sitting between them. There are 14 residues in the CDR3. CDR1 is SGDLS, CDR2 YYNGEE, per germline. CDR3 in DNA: TGTGCCAGCAGCGTAGAGCTGGGAACAGATACGCAGTATTTT. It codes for CASSVELGTDTQYF.

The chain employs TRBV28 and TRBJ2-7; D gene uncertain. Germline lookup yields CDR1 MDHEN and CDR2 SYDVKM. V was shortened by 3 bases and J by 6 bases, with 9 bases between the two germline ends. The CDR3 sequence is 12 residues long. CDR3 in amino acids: CASSLVGREQYF. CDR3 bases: TGTGCCAGCAGTTTGGTAGGACGCGAGCAGTACTTC.

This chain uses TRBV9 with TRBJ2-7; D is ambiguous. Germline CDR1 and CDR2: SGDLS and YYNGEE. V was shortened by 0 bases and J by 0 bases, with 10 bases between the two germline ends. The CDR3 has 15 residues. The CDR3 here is CASSVDPRSSYEQYF. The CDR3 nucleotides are TGTGCCAGCAGCGTAGATCCTAGGAGCTCCTACGAGCAGTACTTC.

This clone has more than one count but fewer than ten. The CDR3 protein is CASSIVGAQIHGYTF. The CDR3 nucleotides read TGTGCCAGTAGTATAGTAGGGGCCCAGATACATGGCTACACCTTC. The rearrangement joins TRBV19 to TRBJ1-2; TRBD1 is a possible D gene (5 bases). CDR1 is LNHDA, CDR2 SQIVND, per germline (reference sequence). The germline V and J ends were trimmed by 1 base and 6 bases, with 15 bases remaining between them. The CDR3 runs to 15 residues.

CDR3 bases: TGTGCCTGGGACGTAAGCTCTGGGGCCAACGTCCTGACTTTC. This gives the protein CAWDVSSGANVLTF. This chain links TRBV30 with TRBJ2-6; D gene unclear. Per the germline V gene, CDR1 is GTSNPN and CDR2 is SVGIG (reference sequence). CDR3 length: 14 residues. Between the trimmed V and J ends, which lost 5 bases and 0 bases, there was a span of 8 bases.

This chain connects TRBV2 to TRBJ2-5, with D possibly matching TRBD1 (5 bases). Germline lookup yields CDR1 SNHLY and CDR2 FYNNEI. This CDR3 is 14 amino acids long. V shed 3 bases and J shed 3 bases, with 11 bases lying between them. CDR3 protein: CASSDRRGEETQYF. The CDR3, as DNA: TGTGCCAGCAGTGACCGAAGGGGCGAAGAGACCCAGTACTTC. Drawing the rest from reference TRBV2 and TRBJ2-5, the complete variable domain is EPEVTQTPSHQVTQMGQEVILRCVPISNHLYFYWYRQILGQKVEFLVSFYNNEISEKSEIFDDQFSVERPDGSNFTLKIRSTKLEDSAMYFCASSDRRGEETQYFGPGTRLLVL.

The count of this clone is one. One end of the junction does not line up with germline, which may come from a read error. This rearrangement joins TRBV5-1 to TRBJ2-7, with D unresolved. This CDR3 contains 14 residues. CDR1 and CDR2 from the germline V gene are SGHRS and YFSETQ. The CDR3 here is CASSFSDPRYGQYF. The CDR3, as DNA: TGCGCCAGCAGCTTTTCAGACCCAAGGTACGGGCAGTACTTC.

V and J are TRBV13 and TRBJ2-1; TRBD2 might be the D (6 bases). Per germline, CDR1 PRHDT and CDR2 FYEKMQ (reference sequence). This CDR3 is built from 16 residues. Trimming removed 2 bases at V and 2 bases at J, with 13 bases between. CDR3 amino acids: CASSLLTGSPYNEQFF. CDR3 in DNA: TGTGCCAGCAGCTTATTAACCGGGAGCCCCTACAATGAGCAGTTCTTC.

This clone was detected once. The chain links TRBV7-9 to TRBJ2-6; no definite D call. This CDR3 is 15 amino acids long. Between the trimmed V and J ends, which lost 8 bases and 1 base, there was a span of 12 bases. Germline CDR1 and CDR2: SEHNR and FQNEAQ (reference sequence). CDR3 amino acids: CASESAPSGANVLTF. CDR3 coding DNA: TGTGCCAGCGAATCGGCACCTTCTGGGGCCAACGTCCTGACTTTC. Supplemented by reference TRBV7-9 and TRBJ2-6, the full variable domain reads DTGVSQNPRHKITKRGQNVTFRCDPISEHNRLYWYRQTLGQGPEFLTYFQNEAQLEKSRLLSDRFSAERPKGSFSTLEIQRTEQGDSAMYLCASESAPSGANVLTFGAGSRLTVL.

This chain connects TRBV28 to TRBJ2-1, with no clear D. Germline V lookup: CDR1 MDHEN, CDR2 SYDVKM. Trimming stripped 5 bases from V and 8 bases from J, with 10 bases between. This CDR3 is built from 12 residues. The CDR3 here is CASSIAYDEQFF. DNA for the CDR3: TGTGCCAGCAGTATAGCTTACGATGAGCAGTTCTTC.

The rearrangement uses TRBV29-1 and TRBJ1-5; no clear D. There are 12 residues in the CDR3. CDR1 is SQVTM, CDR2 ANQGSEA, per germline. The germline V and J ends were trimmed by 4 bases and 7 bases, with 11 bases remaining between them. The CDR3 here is CSVVVSGQPQHF. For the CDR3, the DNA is TGCAGCGTTGTTGTTTCGGGCCAGCCCCAGCATTTT.

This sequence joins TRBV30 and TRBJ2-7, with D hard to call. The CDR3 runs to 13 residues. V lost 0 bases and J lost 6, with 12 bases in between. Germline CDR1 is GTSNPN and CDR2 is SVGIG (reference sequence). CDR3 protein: CAWSVIIRAEQYF. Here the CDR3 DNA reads TGTGCCTGGAGTGTAATAATTAGGGCCGAGCAGTACTTC.

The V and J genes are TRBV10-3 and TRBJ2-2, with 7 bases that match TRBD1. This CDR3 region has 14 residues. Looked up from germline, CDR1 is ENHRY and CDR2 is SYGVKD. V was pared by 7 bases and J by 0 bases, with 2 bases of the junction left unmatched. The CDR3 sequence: CAIKGASNTGELFF. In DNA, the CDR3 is TGTGCCATCAAGGGGGCGTCGAACACCGGGGAGCTGTTTTTT.

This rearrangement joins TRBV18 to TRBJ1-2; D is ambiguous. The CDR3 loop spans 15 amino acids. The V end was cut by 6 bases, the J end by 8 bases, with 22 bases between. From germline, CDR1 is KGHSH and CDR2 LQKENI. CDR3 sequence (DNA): TGTGCCAGCTCCACGAAATTACTGGCAACGGAAGGCTACACCTTC. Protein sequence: CASSTKLLATEGYTF.

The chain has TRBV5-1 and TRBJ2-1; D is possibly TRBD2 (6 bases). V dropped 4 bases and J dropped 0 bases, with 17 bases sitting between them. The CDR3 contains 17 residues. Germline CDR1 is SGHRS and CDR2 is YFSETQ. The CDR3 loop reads CASSPAGPQSSYNEQFF. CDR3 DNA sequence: TGCGCCAGCAGCCCGGCGGGACCGCAAAGCTCCTACAATGAGCAGTTCTTC.

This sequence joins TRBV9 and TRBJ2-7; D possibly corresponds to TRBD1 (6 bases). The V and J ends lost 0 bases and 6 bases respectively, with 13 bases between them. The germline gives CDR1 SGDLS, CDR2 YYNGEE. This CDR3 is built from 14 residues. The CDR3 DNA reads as TGTGCCAGCAGCGTAGGACAGGTTAATGGCGAGCAGTACTTC. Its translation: CASSVGQVNGEQYF.

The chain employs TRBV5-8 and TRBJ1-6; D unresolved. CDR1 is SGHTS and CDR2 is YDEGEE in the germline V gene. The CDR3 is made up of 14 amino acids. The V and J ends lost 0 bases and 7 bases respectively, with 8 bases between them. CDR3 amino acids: CASSLEILNSPLHF. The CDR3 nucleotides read TGTGCCAGCAGCTTGGAGATTCTCAATTCACCCCTCCACTTT. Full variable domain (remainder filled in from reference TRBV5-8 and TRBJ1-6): EAGVTQSPTHLIKTRGQQATLRCSPISGHTSVYWYQQALGLGLQFLLWYDEGEERNRGNFPPRFSGRQFPNYSSELNVNALELEDSALYLCASSLEILNSPLHFGNGTRLTVT.

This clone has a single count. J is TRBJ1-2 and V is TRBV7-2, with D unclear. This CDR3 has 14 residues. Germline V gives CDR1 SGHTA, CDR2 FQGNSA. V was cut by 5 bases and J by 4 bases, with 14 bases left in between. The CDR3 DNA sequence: TGTGCCAGCAGCGTGACCCCTCCCCGCTATGGCTACACCTTC. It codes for CASSVTPPRYGYTF.

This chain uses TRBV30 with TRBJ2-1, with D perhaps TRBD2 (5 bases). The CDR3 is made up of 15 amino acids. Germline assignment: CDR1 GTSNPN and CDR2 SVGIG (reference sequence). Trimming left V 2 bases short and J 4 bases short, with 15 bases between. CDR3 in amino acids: CAWSIGLNFYNEQFF. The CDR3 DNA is TGTGCCTGGAGTATAGGACTGAACTTTTACAATGAGCAGTTCTTC.